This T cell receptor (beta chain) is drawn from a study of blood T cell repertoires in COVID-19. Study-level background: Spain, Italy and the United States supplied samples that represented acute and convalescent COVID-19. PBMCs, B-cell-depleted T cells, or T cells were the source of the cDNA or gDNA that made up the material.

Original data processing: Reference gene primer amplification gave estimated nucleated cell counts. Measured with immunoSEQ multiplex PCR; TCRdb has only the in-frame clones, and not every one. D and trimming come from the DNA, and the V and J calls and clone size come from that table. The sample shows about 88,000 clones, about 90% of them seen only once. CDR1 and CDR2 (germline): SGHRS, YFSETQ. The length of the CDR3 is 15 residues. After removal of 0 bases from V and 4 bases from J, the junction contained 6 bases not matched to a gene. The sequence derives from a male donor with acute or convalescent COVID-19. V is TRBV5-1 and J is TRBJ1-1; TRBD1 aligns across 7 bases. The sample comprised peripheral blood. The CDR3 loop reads CASSLVQGLATEAFF. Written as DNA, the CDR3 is TGCGCCAGCAGCTTGGTACAGGGGTTGGCCACTGAAGCTTTCTTT. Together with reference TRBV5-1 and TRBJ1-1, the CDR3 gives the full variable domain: KAGVTQTPRYLIKTRGQQVTLSCSPISGHRSVSWYQQTPGQGLQFLFEYFSETQRNKGNFPGRFSGRQFSNSRSEMNVSTLELGDSALYLCASSLVQGLATEAFFGQGTRLTVV.